Shown below are 24 T cell receptor beta chains from a single sample sequenced in a study of blood T cell repertoires in COVID-19. Produced via immunoSEQ multiplex PCR; TCRdb's table is partial and in-frame only. The sample includes 88,000 or so clones, around four fifths of them seen just once. Sequenced: peripheral blood. The source of these receptors is a human donor in a cohort sampled during active COVID-19.

J is TRBJ2-5 and V is TRBV19, with 7 bases fitting TRBD2. This CDR3 has 15 residues. J lost 4 bases, V lost 3 bases, and 8 bases had no gene match. CDR1 and CDR2 (germline): LNHDA, SQIVND (reference sequence). The CDR3 loop is CASSITAGVGETQYF. In DNA, the CDR3 is TGTGCCAGTAGTATCACGGCGGGGGTGGGAGAGACCCAGTACTTC.

This chain uses TRBV5-5 with TRBJ2-7; TRBD1 matches at 9 bases. The CDR3 loop spans 16 amino acids. After removal of 5 bases from V and 4 bases from J, the junction contained 13 bases not matched to a gene. Germline CDR1 and CDR2: SGHKS and YYEKEE (reference sequence). The CDR3 protein is CASREGQGGSYYEQYF. The CDR3 DNA sequence: TGTGCCAGCAGAGAGGGACAGGGAGGTTCTTATTACGAGCAGTACTTC.

The chain couples TRBV5-6 to TRBJ1-1; D perhaps matches TRBD1 (6 bases). The germline V gene encodes CDR1 SGHDT and CDR2 YYEEEE. The CDR3 loop spans 13 amino acids. V dropped 1 base and J dropped 5 bases, with 9 bases sitting between them. The CDR3 bases are TGTGCCAGCAGCTTGACAGGGATTACTGAAGCTTTCTTT. Translated, it gives CASSLTGITEAFF.

The chain uses TRBV30 and TRBJ1-1; 7 bases agree with TRBD1. The CDR3 sequence is 15 residues long. J was trimmed by 6 bases and V by 0 bases; bases with no gene match: 10. The V gene's germline CDR1 is GTSNPN and CDR2 SVGIG (reference sequence). The chain's CDR3 is CAWSVSTGQRAEAFF. In DNA form, the CDR3 reads TGTGCCTGGAGTGTAAGCACGGGACAGAGAGCTGAAGCTTTCTTT.

The chain carries TRBV4-2 and TRBJ1-1, with a weak D call TRBD1 (5 bases). The CDR3 has 15 residues. Trimming took 3 bases from V and 7 from J, leaving 18 bases between them. Looked up from germline, CDR1 is LGHNA and CDR2 is YNFKEQ. The DNA for the CDR3 is TGTGCCAGCAGCCAGCCCTCCGGGGGAGGAGGTGAAGCTTTCTTT. Protein: CASSQPSGGGGEAFF.

On this clone itself: At one end, the junction sequence differs from germline, possibly due to a read error. The chain joins TRBV3-1 (or the pseudogene TRBV3-2) to TRBJ1-6; 7 nucleotides agree with TRBD1. The CDR3 consists of 14 residues. CDR1 and CDR2 from the germline V gene are LGHDT and YNNKEL (reference sequence). In DNA form, the CDR3 reads TGTGCCAGCAGCTTAACAGGGGATAATTTACCCCTCCACTTT. Its translation: CASSLTGDNLPLHF.

The chain employs TRBV6-6 and TRBJ1-4; D ambiguous. Per the germline V gene, CDR1 is MNHNY and CDR2 is SVGAGI (reference sequence). The V gene lost 3 bases and the J gene lost 8 bases, with 7 bases spanning the gap. The CDR3 runs to 12 residues. For the CDR3, the DNA is TGTGCCAGCAGTTATTCCGGGGAAAAACTGTTTTTT. It specifies CASSYSGEKLFF.

The chain joins TRBV30 to TRBJ1-1, with 9 bases lining up with TRBD1. This CDR3 spans 15 amino acids. Trimming at V came to 3 bases and at J to 3 bases, leaving 8 bases not matched to a gene. The germline V gene encodes CDR1 GTSNPN and CDR2 SVGIG (reference sequence). Here the CDR3 reads CAWSGTGWKDTEAFF. As DNA, the CDR3 is TGTGCCTGGAGCGGGACAGGGTGGAAGGACACTGAAGCTTTCTTT.

V gene TRBV5-1 combines with J gene TRBJ1-1, with 11 bases matching TRBD1. Germline lookup yields CDR1 SGHRS and CDR2 YFSETQ. The CDR3 covers 13 residues. The V and J ends lost 4 bases and 9 bases, in that order; junction bases with no gene match: 5. For the CDR3, the DNA is TGCGCCAGCAGCGCAGGGACAGGGGGACAAGCTTTCTTT. Amino acids: CASSAGTGGQAFF.

This clone was observed a few times. This chain connects TRBV3-1 (or the pseudogene TRBV3-2) to TRBJ1-6, with 9 bases matching TRBD1. The CDR3 is made up of 15 amino acids. The J segment lost 8 bases and the V segment lost 3 bases, leaving 5 bases of the junction unmatched. Germline V gene sequence: CDR1 LGHDT, CDR2 YNNKEL (reference sequence). CDR3 sequence reads: CASSQRDRDDSPLHF. The CDR3 region has the DNA TGTGCCAGCAGCCAGAGGGACAGGGATGATTCACCCCTCCACTTT.

This chain connects TRBV25-1 to TRBJ1-1; TRBD1 agrees at 7 bases. V shed 1 base and J 11 bases; nucleotides not matched to a gene: 10. The germline V gene encodes CDR1 MGHDK and CDR2 SYGVNS. The CDR3 runs 14 residues. CDR3 nucleotides: TGTGCCAGCAGTGAATCGGTGGACAGGCCGCGGGCTTTCTTT. Its translation is CASSESVDRPRAFF.

The V call is TRBV30, the J call TRBJ2-7; TRBD2 might be the D (5 bases). CDR3 length: 12 amino acids. The V gene lost 3 bases and the J gene lost 6 bases, with 12 bases spanning the gap. Germline V lookup: CDR1 GTSNPN, CDR2 SVGIG (reference sequence). CDR3 amino acids: CAWSPRDVEQYF. For the CDR3, the DNA is TGTGCCTGGAGCCCCCGGGATGTCGAGCAGTACTTC.

The rearrangement links TRBV19 to TRBJ2-1; D may be TRBD1 (5 bases). Germline CDR1 and CDR2: LNHDA and SQIVND (reference sequence). The CDR3 consists of 14 residues. V gave up 5 bases and J gave up 5 bases, with 13 bases separating them. The CDR3 DNA is TGTGCCAGTAGTCCAAGGGTAGGGGACAATGAGCAGTTCTTC. Its translation is CASSPRVGDNEQFF.

The rearrangement links TRBV6-5 to TRBJ1-2; D not resolved. CDR3 size: 14 residues. V was trimmed by 8 bases and J by 2 bases, leaving 15 bases between them. Germline V gene lookup returns CDR1 MNHEY and CDR2 SVGAGI. CDR3 bases: TGTGCCAGCGGGAGGGAGGCTACGAACTATGGCTACACCTTC. Protein: CASGREATNYGYTF.

V and J are TRBV11-2 and TRBJ2-7; TRBD2 matches at 11 bases. Germline trimming cut 4 bases from V and 3 bases from J; bases unmatched to any gene: 5. Germline lookup yields CDR1 SGHAT and CDR2 FQNNGV. This CDR3 region has 15 residues. The CDR3 reads CASSSLAGGYYEQYF. The CDR3 nucleotides read TGTGCCAGCAGCTCGTTAGCGGGAGGGTACTACGAGCAGTACTTC.

The rearrangement uses TRBV5-1 and TRBJ1-3; perhaps TRBD1 as D (5 bases). Germline lookup yields CDR1 SGHRS and CDR2 YFSETQ. The CDR3 totals 15 residues. The V end was cut by 0 bases, the J end by 1 base, with 8 bases between. CDR3 nucleotide sequence: TGCGCCAGCAGCTTGGAGGGGTCATCTGGAAACACCATATATTTT. Protein product: CASSLEGSSGNTIYF.

The V gene is TRBV15, the J gene TRBJ2-3; TRBD1 agrees at 10 bases. J lost 5 bases, V lost 1 base, and 9 bases had no gene match. This CDR3 spans 17 amino acids. Per germline, CDR1 LNHNV and CDR2 YYDKDF (reference sequence). CDR3 DNA sequence: TGTGCCACCAGCAGAGTTCAACCCGGGACAGGGGAAGATACGCAGTATTTT. Its protein product is CATSRVQPGTGEDTQYF. Complete variable domain (other parts from reference TRBV15 and TRBJ2-3): DAMVIQNPRYQVTQFGKPVTLSCSQTLNHNVMYWYQQKSSQAPKLLFHYYDKDFNNEADTPDNFQSRRPNTSFCFLDIRSPGLGDTAMYLCATSRVQPGTGEDTQYFGPGTRLTVL.

The chain joins TRBV6-1 to TRBJ1-5, with D possibly TRBD1 on 5 matching bases. The V gene lost 0 bases and the J gene lost 7 bases, with 13 bases spanning the gap. Germline lookup yields CDR1 MNHNS and CDR2 SASEGT. CDR3 length: 15 residues. CDR3 coding DNA: TGTGCCAGCAGTGAAGCATGGGGGGAGAACCAGCCCCAGCATTTT. The encoded protein is CASSEAWGENQPQHF.

The CDR3 reads CAVGGTNQPQHF. In nucleotides, the CDR3 is TGTGCCGTCGGGGGGACCAATCAGCCCCAGCATTTT. The chain has TRBV10-3 and TRBJ1-5; perhaps TRBD1 as D (5 bases). The germline V gene encodes CDR1 ENHRY and CDR2 SYGVKD. This CDR3 has 12 amino acids. V lost 11 bases, J lost 3 bases, and 11 bases lay in between.

This clone appeared a few times. The chain carries TRBV28 and TRBJ2-5; D is perhaps TRBD2 (5 bases). CDR1 MDHEN and CDR2 SYDVKM come from the germline V gene. Trimming pared 6 bases from V and 0 bases from J, leaving 14 bases between. The CDR3 covers 15 residues. CDR3 sequence: CASSPGELYQETQYF. As DNA, the CDR3 is TGTGCCAGCAGCCCCGGGGAATTGTACCAAGAGACCCAGTACTTC.

The chain links TRBV6-6 to TRBJ1-1, with D possibly being TRBD1 (6 bases). In germline, CDR1 is MNHNY, CDR2 SVGAGI (reference sequence). The CDR3 extends over 16 amino acids. V was pared by 4 bases and J by 5 bases, with 20 bases between. CDR3 loop: CASSSGIRNRETEAFF. DNA of the CDR3: TGTGCCAGCAGTTCGGGGATTAGAAACAGGGAAACTGAAGCTTTCTTT.

The V gene is TRBV11-3, the J gene TRBJ2-3; no definite D call. Trimming left V 8 bases short and J 0 bases short, with 15 bases between. Germline V gene sequence: CDR1 SGHNT, CDR2 YENEEA. The CDR3 spans 15 residues. The CDR3 here is CASSRSHESTDTQYF. CDR3 nucleotide sequence: TGTGCCAGCTCGCGGAGCCACGAGAGCACAGATACGCAGTATTTT.

The V and J genes are TRBV19 and TRBJ1-6, with 10 bases identical to TRBD1. Per germline, CDR1 LNHDA and CDR2 SQIVND (reference sequence). The CDR3 covers 17 residues. Trimming at V came to 3 bases and at J to 2 bases, leaving 4 bases not matched to a gene. CDR3 DNA: TGTGCCAGTAGTATGAGTGGGACAGGGGCCTATAATTCACCCCTCCACTTT. This codes for CASSMSGTGAYNSPLHF.

CDR3 sequence (DNA): TGTGCCAGTAGTATTACGGGTGGCAGGAGGGACACTGAAGCTTTCTTT. Translated: CASSITGGRRDTEAFF. The gene calls are TRBV19 and TRBJ1-1; D ambiguous. In germline, CDR1 is LNHDA, CDR2 SQIVND (reference sequence). This CDR3 region has 16 residues. V lost 3 bases and J lost 3, with 17 bases in between.